The 25 T cell receptor beta chains below were found in one sample sequenced in a study of blood T cell repertoires in COVID-19. Using immunoSEQ multiplex PCR, the repertoire was profiled, and TCRdb retains in-frame clones only, with some absent. This table holds approximately 91,000 clones, roughly 79% found once. Material for sequencing was peripheral blood. The receptors shown here come from a woman of 80 years or more with acute or convalescent COVID-19.

This clone was detected only a few times. V gene TRBV6-5 combines with J gene TRBJ1-3; TRBD1 aligns across 9 bases. The CDR3 is 15 residues long. Germline trimming cut 7 bases from V and 0 bases from J; bases unmatched to any gene: 4. Germline V lookup: CDR1 MNHEY, CDR2 SVGAGI. The CDR3 DNA sequence: TGTGCCAGCACCCGACAGGGGGACTCTGGAAACACCATATATTTT. Amino acid sequence: CASTRQGDSGNTIYF.

The rearrangement links TRBV2 to TRBJ2-7; possible D gene TRBD2, 6 bases. Trimming cost V 7 bases and J 7 bases, with 14 bases left between them. Germline CDR1 SNHLY, CDR2 FYNNEI. This CDR3 has 12 residues. CDR3 residues: CASTGEAHEQYF. The CDR3 coding sequence is TGTGCCAGCACTGGGGAGGCTCATGAGCAGTACTTC.

In its sample, this clone was seen once. This sequence joins TRBV21-1 and TRBJ2-7; the table's D call, TRBD1, was not checked against the DNA. TRBV21-1 is a pseudogene segment. The CDR3 is 14 residues long. The CDR3 sequence: CATPPLTGPYEQYF. Here the CDR3 DNA reads TGTGCCACCCCCCCTTTGACAGGTCCCTACGAGCAGTACTTC.

The V call is TRBV11-1, the J call TRBJ1-1, with TRBD1 matching 9 bases. The length of the CDR3 is 14 residues. The V gene end was trimmed by 5 bases and the J gene end by 11 bases; junction bases not matched to a gene: 12. The germline gives CDR1 SGHAT, CDR2 FQDESV (reference sequence). The CDR3 loop reads CASSLRDREIGAFF. The CDR3 DNA is TGTGCCAGCAGCCTACGGGACAGGGAAATAGGGGCTTTCTTT.

V gene TRBV2 combines with J gene TRBJ2-5; 7 nucleotides align to TRBD2. The CDR3 sequence is 15 residues long. From germline, CDR1 is SNHLY and CDR2 FYNNEI. After removal of 3 bases from V and 1 base from J, the junction contained 5 bases not matched to a gene. The CDR3 loop reads CASSEGTNFQETQYF. CDR3 coding DNA: TGTGCCAGCAGTGAGGGGACTAACTTCCAAGAGACCCAGTACTTC.

The V and J genes are TRBV28 and TRBJ1-6, with 8 bases that match TRBD1. V lost 8 bases to trimming and J lost 5 bases; unmatched junction nucleotides: 2. This CDR3 comprises 13 residues. Germline loops: CDR1 MDHEN, CDR2 SYDVKM. The CDR3 region is CASRTGNNSPLHF. The CDR3 DNA reads TGTGCCAGCCGGACAGGGAATAATTCACCCCTCCACTTT.

The chain combines TRBV27 with TRBJ1-3; D gene uncertain. The germline CDR1 and CDR2 sequences are MNHEY and SMNVEV (reference sequence). The CDR3 is 14 residues long. Between the trimmed V and J ends, which lost 2 bases and 1 base, there was a span of 6 bases. Here the CDR3 reads CASSLTGSGNTIYF. Here the CDR3 DNA reads TGTGCCAGCAGTTTAACGGGTTCTGGAAACACCATATATTTT.

J is TRBJ2-3 and V is TRBV19; 9 bases align to TRBD2. The junction had 9 bases not matched to a gene; V was cut back by 4 bases and J by 4 bases. The CDR3 covers 16 residues. Germline V gene data show CDR1 as LNHDA and CDR2 as SQIVND (reference sequence). The CDR3: CASSTPLAGGPDTQYF. The CDR3 nucleotides read TGTGCCAGTAGTACCCCTTTGGCGGGAGGGCCAGATACGCAGTATTTT.

This chain uses TRBV5-6 with TRBJ1-4; D might be TRBD1 (5 bases). The CDR3 length is 13 residues. Germline CDR1 and CDR2: SGHDT and YYEEEE. The ends were cut back, 4 bases at V and 8 bases at J, with 12 bases in the middle. The CDR3 bases are TGTGCCAGCAGCGAGAGACAGAGAGAAAAACTGTTTTTT. Its protein product is CASSERQREKLFF.

The genes are TRBV5-1 and TRBJ2-3; 11 bases fit TRBD2. Germline values: CDR1 SGHRS, CDR2 YFSETQ. The CDR3 loop spans 16 amino acids. J lost 8 bases, V lost 4 bases, and 12 bases had no gene match. This chain's CDR3 is CASSPQPSGGISTQYF. CDR3 in DNA: TGCGCCAGCAGCCCACAACCTAGCGGGGGGATTAGTACGCAGTATTTT.

This clone was counted only a few times. The chain joins TRBV5-1 to TRBJ2-1, with a tentative D call TRBD2 (7 bases). The germline V gene has CDR1 SGHRS and CDR2 YFSETQ. V was cut by 6 bases and J by 7 bases, with 17 bases left in between. The CDR3 runs 14 residues. The CDR3 DNA reads as TGCGCCAGCACGGGGGGCGGCCGGGGTAATGAGCAGTTCTTC. Translated: CASTGGGRGNEQFF. Complete variable domain (other parts from reference TRBV5-1 and TRBJ2-1): KAGVTQTPRYLIKTRGQQVTLSCSPISGHRSVSWYQQTPGQGLQFLFEYFSETQRNKGNFPGRFSGRQFSNSRSEMNVSTLELGDSALYLCASTGGGRGNEQFFGPGTRLTVL.

The J gene is TRBJ2-7, the V gene TRBV30; D remains unclear. In germline, CDR1 is GTSNPN, CDR2 SVGIG (reference sequence). The CDR3 contains 12 residues. Trimming took 1 base from V and 2 from J, leaving 6 bases between them. The CDR3, as DNA: TGTGCCTGGAGTGCCTCAGCCTACGAGCAGTACTTC. This encodes CAWSASAYEQYF.

This chain connects TRBV5-6 to TRBJ2-7; the match to TRBD1 covers 7 bases. Trimming took 6 bases from V and 4 from J; bases not matched to a gene: 10. This CDR3 region has 14 residues. CDR1 is SGHDT and CDR2 is YYEEEE in the germline V gene. CDR3 sequence (DNA): TGTGCCAGCACCAACGGACAGGTCGGTTACGAGCAGTACTTC. Translated, it gives CASTNGQVGYEQYF.

The chain is built from TRBV3-1 (or the pseudogene TRBV3-2) and TRBJ2-3, with TRBD2 identical over 16 bases. The germline gives CDR1 LGHDT, CDR2 YNNKEL (reference sequence). The J segment lost 4 bases and the V segment lost 5 bases, leaving 24 bases of the junction unmatched. CDR3 length equals 23 residues. The DNA of the CDR3 is TGTGCCAGCAGCTCCCTACCGGGACAGGGCGGGACTAGCGGGAGGGCCAGACCAGATACGCAGTATTTT. Translating gives CASSSLPGQGGTSGRARPDTQYF.

This clone appeared a single time. The chain is built from TRBV29-1 and TRBJ1-5; the match to TRBD1 covers 12 bases. Germline lookup yields CDR1 SQVTM and CDR2 ANQGSEA. V lost 6 bases and J lost 5; bases outside the gene matches: 8. The CDR3 consists of 15 residues. The CDR3 DNA reads TGCAGCGTGGGACAGGGGGCGAGTGCGGATCAGCCCCAGCATTTT. It codes for CSVGQGASADQPQHF.

This chain connects TRBV29-1 to TRBJ1-6, with TRBD1 identical over 10 bases. With 7 bases clipped from V and 9 bases from J, the junction kept 3 bases outside the gene matches. This CDR3 comprises 12 residues. The germline V gene encodes CDR1 SQVTM and CDR2 ANQGSEA. Here the CDR3 reads CSAGDRGSPLHF. Here the CDR3 DNA reads TGCAGCGCAGGGGACAGGGGTTCACCCCTCCACTTT.

The chain is built from TRBV30 and TRBJ2-7; possible D gene TRBD1, 6 bases. V gave up 5 bases and J gave up 3 bases, with 11 bases separating them. Looked up from germline, CDR1 is GTSNPN and CDR2 is SVGIG (reference sequence). The length of the CDR3 is 12 residues. The CDR3 reads CAWDQGIYEQYF. In nucleotides, the CDR3 is TGTGCCTGGGACCAGGGGATCTACGAGCAGTACTTC.

This chain joins TRBV5-6 and TRBJ2-7; 11 nucleotides align to TRBD2. Losses at the gene ends were 1 base for V and 3 bases for J; bases not matched to a gene: 9. Per germline, CDR1 SGHDT and CDR2 YYEEEE. CDR3 length: 17 amino acids. The CDR3, as DNA: TGTGCCAGCAGCTTGAATAGCGGGGGGGCCAGTGTCTACGAGCAGTACTTC. It translates to CASSLNSGGASVYEQYF.

This chain links TRBV30 with TRBJ1-1; D is unclear. This CDR3 region has 12 residues. The V and J ends lost 3 bases and 9 bases respectively, with 14 bases between them. Germline V gene lookup returns CDR1 GTSNPN and CDR2 SVGIG (reference sequence). The CDR3 nucleotides read TGTGCCTGGAGAAGTCCGGGTCCCCAAGCTTTCTTT. This translates into CAWRSPGPQAFF. Filled out from reference TRBV30 and TRBJ1-1, the complete variable domain reads SQTIHQWPATLVQPVGSPLSLECTVEGTSNPNLYWYRQAAGRGLQLLFYSVGIGQISSEVPQNLSASRPQDRQFILSSKKLLLSDSGFYLCAWRSPGPQAFFGQGTRLTVV.

The genes are TRBV25-1 and TRBJ2-1; 7 bases line up with TRBD1. This CDR3 spans 15 amino acids. The V gene's germline CDR1 is MGHDK and CDR2 SYGVNS. Trimming removed 5 bases from V and 7 bases from J; junction bases left unmatched: 11. The CDR3 nucleotides are TGTGCCAGCAGTCTGCCGGGACAGATGGGAAATGAGCAGTTCTTC. Amino acids: CASSLPGQMGNEQFF.

The CDR3 bases are TGTGCCAGCAGTTTATGGGGGATGGGGCGGGGGCGGGAGACCCAGTACTTC. Protein product: CASSLWGMGRGRETQYF. The gene calls are TRBV27 and TRBJ2-5; D might be TRBD2 (7 bases). V lost 1 base, J lost 5 bases, and 20 bases lay in between. Germline V gene sequence: CDR1 MNHEY, CDR2 SMNVEV (reference sequence). The CDR3 totals 17 residues.

This chain connects TRBV13 to TRBJ2-7, with 9 positions matching TRBD2. The CDR3 is made up of 16 amino acids. The junction had 8 bases not matched to a gene; V was cut back by 5 bases and J by 0 bases. Looked up from germline, CDR1 is PRHDT and CDR2 is FYEKMQ (reference sequence). The CDR3 DNA reads TGTGCCAGCAGCAAAGCTGGGACTAGCAGCTCCTACGAGCAGTACTTC. As protein: CASSKAGTSSSYEQYF.

This rearrangement joins TRBV12-3 or TRBV12-4 to TRBJ2-7, with 8 nucleotides matching TRBD1. Germline trimming cut 4 bases from V and 6 bases from J; bases unmatched to any gene: 5. This CDR3 region has 13 residues. The CDR3 reads CASSWTGRGEQYF. Here the CDR3 DNA reads TGTGCCAGCAGTTGGACAGGGCGGGGCGAGCAGTACTTC.

The V gene is TRBV3-1 (or the pseudogene TRBV3-2), the J gene TRBJ2-1; 10 bases align to TRBD2. V dropped 4 bases and J dropped 9; count of bases not matched to a gene: 12. This CDR3 comprises 16 residues. CDR1 and CDR2 from the germline V gene are LGHDT and YNNKEL (reference sequence). The CDR3 region is CASSLEPSGSQGEQFF. The CDR3 nucleotides are TGTGCCAGCAGCCTCGAGCCTAGCGGGAGCCAAGGTGAGCAGTTCTTC.

This clone was observed many times. The chain combines TRBV4-1 with TRBJ2-7; tentatively, D is TRBD2 (6 bases). Trimming stripped 0 bases from V and 2 bases from J, with 14 bases between. There are 16 residues in the CDR3. Per germline, CDR1 MGHRA and CDR2 YSYEKL. The CDR3 spells CASSQDRLARTYEQYF. The CDR3 nucleotides read TGCGCCAGCAGCCAAGATCGGCTAGCGCGAACCTACGAGCAGTACTTC.